The 2 T cell receptor beta chains presented below share a single source sample, sequenced in a study of shared clonotypes between healthy human individuals (dated by TCRdb to 2019 to 2021). The library relied on the immunoSEQ multiplex PCR assay. Drawn from immuneACCESS, this table holds only the in-frame rearrangements with V and J called that TCRdb kept. Clones are partly lost; checked studies trace under half to an unresolved V gene and leave the rest unexplained. The sample table holds 950,000 to 1,100,000 clones, of which 65% to 75% were seen once. The ten largest clonotypes hold around 1.5% of the sample. What was sequenced was memory CD4+ T cells sorted from blood. In the paper's terms, the cell subset or site label means: CD45RA-negative fraction. Every receptor here comes from a man between 18 and 35 years old in good health.

The chain recombines TRBV5-4 with TRBJ1-3, with D perhaps TRBD1 (6 bases). With 3 bases removed from V and 8 bases from J, the gap between germline ends came to 15 bases. Germline values: CDR1 SGHNT, CDR2 YYREEE (reference sequence). The CDR3 length is 14 residues. This CDR3 is CASSYRAAGDTIYF. In nucleotides, the CDR3 is TGTGCCAGCAGCTATCGGGCCGCAGGGGACACCATATATTTT.

This clone showed up just a few times. The rearrangement joins TRBV20-1 to TRBJ1-1; D call uncertain. In germline, CDR1 is DFQATT, CDR2 SNEGSKA (reference sequence). This CDR3 spans 10 amino acids. V lost 5 bases, J lost 6 bases, and 7 bases lay in between. CDR3 nucleotides: TGCAGTGCTGGGTCTCCTGAAGCTTTCTTT. Protein: CSAGSPEAFF.